A single sample gave rise to the 2 T cell receptor beta chains below, sequenced in a study of blood T cell repertoires in COVID-19. Sequenced by immunoSEQ multiplex PCR; TCRdb stores in-frame clones only, minus some. Found here are around 46,000 clones, 80% to 90% of them singletons; the top ten hold more than 25%. Sequencing was done on a sample of peripheral blood. These receptors originate from a woman at least 80 years old with COVID-19, enrolled during active disease.

This clone was counted once. This rearrangement joins TRBV19 to TRBJ2-3; TRBD1 is a possible D gene (5 bases). Trimming stripped 6 bases from V and 3 bases from J, with 13 bases between. Germline loops: CDR1 LNHDA, CDR2 SQIVND (reference sequence). This CDR3 has 14 amino acids. The CDR3 here is CASRPQGNTDTQYF. The CDR3 nucleotides are TGTGCCAGTAGACCCCAGGGCAATACAGATACGCAGTATTTT.

This clone was counted a few times. The V and J genes are TRBV6-1 and TRBJ2-5; D gene ambiguous. This CDR3 is 14 amino acids long. V lost 2 bases and J 5 bases, leaving 12 bases between the germline ends. Germline lookup yields CDR1 MNHNS and CDR2 SASEGT. CDR3 amino acids: CASSELAGWETQYF. The CDR3 coding sequence is TGTGCCAGCAGTGAACTCGCAGGCTGGGAGACCCAGTACTTC.